Below are 5 T cell receptor beta chains sequenced from a single sample in a study of CD8 T cells in Susac syndrome. Random-hexamer reverse transcription was applied to roughly 0.5 to 1 ug RNA. A single record per CDR3 protein comes from TCRdb applying MiXCR to the immunoSEQ multiplex PCR reads. This table holds about 160,000 distinct CDR3 sequences, just under 95% found once. Sequenced sample: CD4+ T cells from PBMCs. Receptors originate from a human donor in good health.

This sequence joins TRBV5-1 and TRBJ2-1; the match to TRBD2 covers 9 bases. V lost 1 base to trimming and J lost 7 bases; unmatched junction nucleotides: 12. From germline, CDR1 is SGHRS and CDR2 YFSETQ. This CDR3 is built from 17 residues. The CDR3: CASSLSLGGGAGNEQFF. The CDR3 region has the DNA TGCGCCAGCAGCTTGTCCCTGGGCGGGGGGGCAGGGAATGAGCAGTTCTTC. Looking up the rest from reference TRBV5-1 and TRBJ2-1 gives the full variable domain: KAGVTQTPRYLIKTRGQQVTLSCSPISGHRSVSWYQQTPGQGLQFLFEYFSETQRNKGNFPGRFSGRQFSNSRSEMNVSTLELGDSALYLCASSLSLGGGAGNEQFFGPGTRLTVL.

This clonotype came up once. The chain recombines TRBV2 with TRBJ2-2; D gene uncertain. V lost 3 bases and J 1 base, leaving 15 bases between the germline ends. The CDR3 spans 17 residues. CDR1 SNHLY and CDR2 FYNNEI come from the germline V gene. The CDR3 region has the DNA TGTGCCAGCAGTGACGCCAAAGGGAAAGTGAACACCGGGGAGCTGTTTTTT. As protein: CASSDAKGKVNTGELFF.

The rearrangement uses TRBV3-1 and TRBJ1-6; D not resolved. V lost 4 bases, J lost 8 bases, and 9 bases lay in between. The CDR3 sequence is 13 residues long. The germline V gene encodes CDR1 LGHDT and CDR2 YNNKEL (reference sequence). The CDR3 spells CASSPGGHSPLHF. Here the CDR3 DNA reads TGTGCCAGCAGCCCCGGAGGGCATTCACCCCTCCACTTT.

The V gene is TRBV5-1, the J gene TRBJ2-7; no definite D call. The CDR3 extends over 18 amino acids. Per germline, CDR1 SGHRS and CDR2 YFSETQ. Deletions cut 1 base from V and 0 bases from J, with 20 bases between. This CDR3 reads CASSLKGNPSHSSYEQYF. For the CDR3, the DNA is TGCGCCAGCAGCTTGAAGGGTAATCCCTCCCACAGCTCCTACGAGCAGTACTTC.

This clonotype was seen once. The chain links TRBV3-1 to TRBJ2-5, with 8 bases lining up with TRBD1. V trimming: 2 bases; J trimming: 4 bases; junction bases outside the gene matches: 9. The CDR3 loop spans 16 amino acids. Germline lookup yields CDR1 LGHDT and CDR2 YNNKEL (reference sequence). CDR3 residues: CASSQSDRGWRETQYF. CDR3 bases: TGTGCCAGCAGCCAAAGTGACAGGGGTTGGAGAGAGACCCAGTACTTC.